This T cell receptor beta chain was recovered during a study of Graves' ophthalmopathy and Graves' hyperthyroidism. Germline loops: CDR1 SGHDN, CDR2 FVKESK. The CDR3 sequence is 17 residues long. With 4 bases removed from V and 1 base from J, the gap between germline ends came to 16 bases. The authors amplified TCR beta CDR3 regions, and they did so from RNA transcripts for repertoire sequencing. An opening RT-PCR round employed HTBI primers and preceded a second-round multiplex PCR. TCRdb processed the multiplex PCR reads anew with MiXCR; each CDR3 protein has one entry. The repertoire has some 350,000 distinct CDR3 sequences, approximately 17% of them found once; the top ten carry 2.4%.

The gene calls are TRBV14 and TRBJ2-2, with D maybe TRBD2 (5 bases). This TCR was sampled from an adult woman with stable Graves' hyperthyroidism. The sequenced sample was peripheral blood. The CDR3 protein is CASSLIGRTENTGELFF. CDR3 sequence (DNA): TGTGCCAGCAGCCTAATAGGCAGGACTGAGAACACCGGGGAGCTGTTTTTT.